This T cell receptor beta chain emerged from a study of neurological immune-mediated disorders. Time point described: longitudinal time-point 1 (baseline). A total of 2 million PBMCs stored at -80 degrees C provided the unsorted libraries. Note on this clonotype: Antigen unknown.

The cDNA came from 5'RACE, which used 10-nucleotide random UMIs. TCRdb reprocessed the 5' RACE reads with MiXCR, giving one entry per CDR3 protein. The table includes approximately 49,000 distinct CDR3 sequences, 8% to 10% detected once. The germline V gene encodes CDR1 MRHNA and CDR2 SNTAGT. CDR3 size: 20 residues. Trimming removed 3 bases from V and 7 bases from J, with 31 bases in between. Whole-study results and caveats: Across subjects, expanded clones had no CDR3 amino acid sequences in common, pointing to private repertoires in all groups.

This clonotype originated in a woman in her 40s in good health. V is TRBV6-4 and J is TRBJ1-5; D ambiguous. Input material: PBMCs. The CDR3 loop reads CASSEENPDKNPTRRQPQHF. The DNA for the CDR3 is TGTGCCAGCAGTGAGGAAAACCCCGACAAAAACCCGACCCGCAGGCAGCCCCAGCATTTT.